Each of the 24 T cell receptor beta chains below was sequenced from the same sample in a study of blood T cell repertoires in COVID-19. Some clones are missing from TCRdb's copy, which holds only in-frame ones; the method was immunoSEQ multiplex PCR. The sample shows about 130,000 clones, approximately 86% of them seen only once. The specimen was peripheral blood. These TCRs come from a woman in her seventies with COVID-19, enrolled during active disease.

This sequence joins TRBV3-1 (or the pseudogene TRBV3-2) and TRBJ1-1, with TRBD1 matching 8 bases. Trimming at V came to 1 base and at J to 1 base, leaving 5 bases not matched to a gene. The CDR3 totals 16 residues. Germline V gives CDR1 LGHDT, CDR2 YNNKEL (reference sequence). This CDR3 reads CASSQADRVENTEAFF. As DNA, the CDR3 is TGTGCCAGCAGCCAAGCGGACAGGGTTGAGAACACTGAAGCTTTCTTT.

The V call is TRBV27, the J call TRBJ2-7, with TRBD1 identical over 9 bases. CDR3 length: 15 amino acids. The junction had 5 bases not matched to a gene; V was cut back by 3 bases and J by 2 bases. CDR1 MNHEY and CDR2 SMNVEV come from the germline V gene (reference sequence). The CDR3 loop is CASSFGDRAAYEQYF. CDR3 sequence (DNA): TGTGCCAGCAGTTTCGGGGACAGGGCGGCCTACGAGCAGTACTTC.

The V gene is TRBV7-9, the J gene TRBJ1-2; D might be TRBD1 (6 bases). Between the trimmed V and J ends, which lost 0 bases and 7 bases, there was a span of 9 bases. This CDR3 spans 13 amino acids. Germline lookup yields CDR1 SEHNR and CDR2 FQNEAQ (reference sequence). The CDR3 region has the DNA TGTGCCAGCAGCTTAGCGGGGGACACTGGCTACACCTTC. It specifies CASSLAGDTGYTF.

The chain links TRBV4-2 to TRBJ2-1; D perhaps matches TRBD1 (5 bases). The CDR3 is 14 residues long. The V end was cut by 0 bases, the J end by 3 bases, with 6 bases between. Germline V gene data show CDR1 as LGHNA and CDR2 as YNFKEQ. CDR3 in DNA: TGTGCCAGCAGCCAAGAAACAGGCTACAATGAGCAGTTCTTC. Amino acids: CASSQETGYNEQFF.

The chain carries TRBV11-2 and TRBJ2-2; 15 bases line up with TRBD2. V was clipped by 4 bases and J by 5 bases; unmatched bases: 8. CDR3 length: 18 residues. The germline V gene encodes CDR1 SGHAT and CDR2 FQNNGV. The CDR3 region is CASSYGLAGGRRTGELFF. The DNA for the CDR3 is TGTGCCAGCAGCTACGGACTAGCGGGGGGGCGTCGGACCGGGGAGCTGTTTTTT.

The chain couples TRBV2 to TRBJ2-5; the match to TRBD2 covers 16 bases. Germline V gene data show CDR1 as SNHLY and CDR2 as FYNNEI. With 5 bases clipped from V and 2 bases from J, the junction kept 5 bases outside the gene matches. CDR3 length: 17 residues. CDR3 sequence: CASSQPGLAGGQETQYF. CDR3 DNA sequence: TGTGCCAGCAGTCAACCGGGACTAGCGGGGGGGCAAGAGACCCAGTACTTC.

The chain is built from TRBV2 and TRBJ1-5, with D perhaps TRBD1 (6 bases). CDR1 is SNHLY, CDR2 FYNNEI, per germline. The CDR3 has 13 amino acids. V lost 5 bases and J 8 bases, leaving 13 bases between the germline ends. CDR3 protein: CASSRQATEPQHF. The CDR3, as DNA: TGTGCCAGCAGTCGACAGGCTACAGAGCCCCAGCATTTT.

The chain recombines TRBV7-9 with TRBJ2-3; 15 bases are shared with TRBD2. The CDR3 has 17 amino acids. Trimming at V came to 5 bases and at J to 4 bases, leaving 7 bases not matched to a gene. CDR1 is SEHNR, CDR2 FQNEAQ, per germline (reference sequence). CDR3 coding DNA: TGTGCCAGCAGCCGGACTAGCGGGGGGGCCGGGTCAGATACGCAGTATTTT. It codes for CASSRTSGGAGSDTQYF. The complete variable domain, with remaining parts taken from reference TRBV7-9 and TRBJ2-3, reads DTGVSQNPRHKITKRGQNVTFRCDPISEHNRLYWYRQTLGQGPEFLTYFQNEAQLEKSRLLSDRFSAERPKGSFSTLEIQRTEQGDSAMYLCASSRTSGGAGSDTQYFGPGTRLTVL.

V usage is TRBV6-5 and J usage is TRBJ1-2; 7 nucleotides agree with TRBD1. CDR1 and CDR2 (germline): MNHEY, SVGAGI. The CDR3 loop spans 13 amino acids. The V segment lost 7 bases and the J segment 4 bases; nucleotides outside the gene matches: 6. CDR3 amino acids: CASTPGTVYGYTF. The CDR3, as DNA: TGTGCCAGCACCCCCGGGACAGTCTATGGCTACACCTTC.

This clone was seen more than once but under ten times. This rearrangement joins TRBV9 to TRBJ1-2, with D possibly being TRBD1 (6 bases). Germline V gene data show CDR1 as SGDLS and CDR2 as YYNGEE. CDR3 length: 14 residues. Trimming cost V 2 bases and J 0 bases, with 8 bases left between them. The CDR3 coding sequence is TGTGCCAGCAGCGTCGGGACAACTAACTATGGCTACACCTTC. Protein product: CASSVGTTNYGYTF.

The V gene is TRBV13, the J gene TRBJ2-1; 10 bases are shared with TRBD1. Trimming cost V 5 bases and J 4 bases; bases outside gene matches: 5. Germline V gene lookup returns CDR1 PRHDT and CDR2 FYEKMQ (reference sequence). The CDR3 covers 15 residues. CDR3 residues: CASSTPGQGYNEQFF. In DNA form, the CDR3 reads TGTGCCAGCAGCACGCCGGGACAGGGGTACAATGAGCAGTTCTTC.

This chain joins TRBV9 and TRBJ2-6; 7 positions agree with TRBD1. Trimming at V came to 3 bases and at J to 0 bases, leaving 15 bases not matched to a gene. Germline CDR1 reads SGDLS; CDR2 reads YYNGEE. This CDR3 contains 20 residues. The CDR3 DNA is TGTGCCAGCAGCGAAGGAATGCCGGGACAGAAAAGCTCTGGGGCCAACGTCCTGACTTTC. Protein sequence: CASSEGMPGQKSSGANVLTF.

The chain carries TRBV25-1 and TRBJ1-3; unclear D gene. Germline CDR1 reads MGHDK; CDR2 reads SYGVNS. This CDR3 has 14 residues. Trimming left V 3 bases short and J 3 bases short, with 9 bases between. The CDR3, as DNA: TGTGCCAGCAGTGATTCCCGCGGTGGAAACACCATATATTTT. It translates to CASSDSRGGNTIYF.

This chain connects TRBV7-9 to TRBJ1-4; a possible D gene is TRBD1 (6 bases). Trimming removed 2 bases from V and 1 base from J, with 11 bases in between. The germline gives CDR1 SEHNR, CDR2 FQNEAQ (reference sequence). This CDR3 is 16 amino acids long. CDR3 in DNA: TGTGCCAGCAGCTTACCCACAGGGTTAACTAATGAAAAACTGTTTTTT. It encodes CASSLPTGLTNEKLFF.

The chain couples TRBV6-5 to TRBJ1-6; possibly TRBD1 for D (6 bases). The CDR3 consists of 14 residues. V lost 6 bases, J lost 10 bases, and 16 bases lay in between. Germline CDR1 is MNHEY and CDR2 is SVGAGI. CDR3 loop: CASSNLGGVSPLHF. DNA of the CDR3: TGTGCCAGCAGCAACTTAGGGGGGGTCTCACCCCTCCACTTT.

The chain employs TRBV19 and TRBJ2-7, with TRBD2 as a possible D gene (5 bases). Germline V gene data show CDR1 as LNHDA and CDR2 as SQIVND (reference sequence). The CDR3 is 14 residues long. V was pared by 3 bases and J by 1 base, with 10 bases between. CDR3 sequence: CASSIGVRSYEQYF. CDR3 nucleotides: TGTGCCAGTAGTATCGGGGTGAGATCCTACGAGCAGTACTTC.

The rearrangement joins TRBV14 to TRBJ1-6; TRBD1 matches at 10 bases. Germline CDR1 is SGHDN and CDR2 is FVKESK. This CDR3 is built from 20 residues. With 5 bases clipped from V and 6 bases from J, the junction kept 19 bases outside the gene matches. The CDR3, as DNA: TGTGCCAGCAGCGAAAGTCTGAGCAGGGACAGGGGACTTTTTAATTCACCCCTCCACTTT. This codes for CASSESLSRDRGLFNSPLHF.

The chain links TRBV19 to TRBJ1-1; no definite D call. V lost 0 bases, J lost 1 base, and 9 bases lay in between. The CDR3 covers 15 residues. The germline CDR1 and CDR2 sequences are LNHDA and SQIVND (reference sequence). CDR3 region: CASSIDPGSNTEAFF. In nucleotides, the CDR3 is TGTGCCAGTAGTATAGATCCGGGTTCGAACACTGAAGCTTTCTTT.

The chain joins TRBV5-1 to TRBJ2-5, with 7 positions matching TRBD2. The junction had 4 bases not matched to a gene; V was cut back by 4 bases and J by 1 base. CDR1 and CDR2 from the germline V gene are SGHRS and YFSETQ. There are 14 residues in the CDR3. The CDR3 DNA is TGCGCCAGCAGCATTAGCGGGTCCCAAGAGACCCAGTACTTC. Translation gives CASSISGSQETQYF.

The genes are TRBV5-1 and TRBJ2-3; no firm D call. The CDR3 consists of 14 residues. The germline CDR1 and CDR2 sequences are SGHRS and YFSETQ. Trimming removed 4 bases from V and 3 bases from J, with 12 bases in between. CDR3 amino acids: CASSIVMQTDTQYF. CDR3 coding DNA: TGCGCCAGCAGCATCGTGATGCAGACAGATACGCAGTATTTT.

The chain employs TRBV10-2 and TRBJ1-1; no clear D. Germline V gene data show CDR1 as WSHSY and CDR2 as SAAADI. V was trimmed by 8 bases and J by 2 bases, leaving 9 bases between them. The CDR3 has 12 residues. The CDR3 nucleotides read TGCGCCAGCCCCCCACTTAACACTGAAGCTTTCTTT. It encodes CASPPLNTEAFF.

V is TRBV24-1 and J is TRBJ2-5; the match to TRBD1 covers 7 bases. The germline V gene has CDR1 KGHDR and CDR2 SFDVKD. With V trimmed by 5 bases and J by 3 bases, 5 bases remained unmatched. This CDR3 comprises 14 residues. The CDR3 DNA is TGTGCCACCAGTGCCGCGACAGGGAAAGAGACCCAGTACTTC. Translating gives CATSAATGKETQYF.

This chain links TRBV2 with TRBJ2-7; TRBD1 agrees at 8 bases. Germline V lookup: CDR1 SNHLY, CDR2 FYNNEI. The CDR3 is 15 amino acids. V dropped 5 bases and J dropped 5; count of bases not matched to a gene: 11. CDR3 protein: CASSRDRGYFDEQYF. In DNA, the CDR3 is TGTGCCAGCAGTCGCGACAGGGGTTATTTTGACGAGCAGTACTTC.

The chain carries TRBV5-1 and TRBJ2-3, with D perhaps matching TRBD1 (6 bases). V lost 4 bases, J lost 5 bases, and 11 bases lay in between. The CDR3 has 13 residues. Germline CDR1 reads SGHRS; CDR2 reads YFSETQ. The CDR3 nucleotides read TGCGCCAGCAGCGTGACAGGTGGAGATACGCAGTATTTT. Protein sequence: CASSVTGGDTQYF.